A selection of T cell receptor beta chains follows, all from one sample in a study of pediatric ulcerative colitis. The data were produced by immunoSEQ multiplex PCR, yet TCRdb's version contains in-frame clones alone and is incomplete. The sample has under 5,500 clones; roughly nine tenths are singletons. Sequenced material: blood. These receptors were obtained from a boy between 10 and 17 years old with mild ulcerative colitis. The CDR3 runs from the conserved cysteine through the conserved F or W. The order of the fields is V gene, D gene, J gene, clone size, CDR3 DNA, CDR3 protein. D genes are given only for firm matches. Clone size is given for some rows only: seen once, a few or many times, or a class if the clone is expanded.

TRBV5-1	TRBD2	TRBJ2-7	NA	TGCGCCAGCAGCTTGGCATCCCCCCTTAGCGGGTACGAGCAGTACTTC	CASSLASPLSGYEQYF
TRBV27	NA	TRBJ2-7	NA	TGTGCCAGCAGTTTCAACTCGAGGGGGGGGGACTCCACTCCGAGCTCCTACGAGCAGTACTTC	CASSFNSRGGDSTPSSYEQYF
TRBV4-1	NA	TRBJ2-1	NA	TGCGCCAGCAGCCAGCGGTGGGACTCCTACAATGAGCAGTTCTTC	CASSQRWDSYNEQFF
TRBV7-9	NA	TRBJ2-6	NA	TGTGCCAGCTCCCAGCAGGGAGGTGGTGCTGGGGCCAACGTCCTGACTTTC	CASSQQGGGAGANVLTF
TRBV30	NA	TRBJ1-1	few	TGTGCCTGGAGTGGATCAGGTGAAGCTTTCTTT	CAWSGSGEAFF
TRBV6-5	TRBD1	TRBJ1-2	NA	TGTGCCAGCAGCTCGGGACAGGGAAACAATGGCTACACCTTC	CASSSGQGNNGYTF
TRBV28	NA	TRBJ1-2	NA	TGTGCCAGCAGTCCCGGCGGGAGGGGCAACTATGGCTACACCTTC	CASSPGGRGNYGYTF
TRBV6-1	NA	TRBJ1-5	NA	TGTGCCAGCAGTGATTTAGAGGGAGTAAGACAGCCCCAGCATTTT	CASSDLEGVRQPQHF
TRBV7-7	NA	TRBJ2-1	NA	TGTGCTAGCAGCTTAGCAGCGGTCTCCTACAATGAGCAGTTCTTC	CASSLAAVSYNEQFF
TRBV19	TRBD1	TRBJ1-5	NA	TGTGCCAGCCTCTCTAGCGGGACAGGCCATCAGCCCCAGCATTTT	CASLSSGTGHQPQHF
TRBV7-7	TRBD1	TRBJ2-2	NA	TGTGCTAGCAGCCCCGACAGGGGGAACACCGGGGAGCTGTTTTTT	CASSPDRGNTGELFF
TRBV18	NA	TRBJ2-7	NA	TGTGCCAGCTCACCACGGGCGTCTTACGAGCAGTACTTC	CASSPRASYEQYF
TRBV29-1	NA	TRBJ1-5	once	TGCAGCGTCTCCAACAGCAATCAGCCCCAGCATTTT	CSVSNSNQPQHF
TRBV10-3	NA	TRBJ1-2	few	TGTGCCATCAGTGAGTCAAGTTTAATCCGTGGCTACACCTTC	CAISESSLIRGYTF
TRBV28	NA	TRBJ2-2	NA	TGTGCCAGCAGTTCCGTTACAGGGTTGCACGGGGAGCTGTTTTTT	CASSSVTGLHGELFF
TRBV11-3	TRBD2	TRBJ2-3	NA	TGTGCCAGCAGCCAACACCAGCTAGCGGGAGGTACAGATACGCAGTATTTT	CASSQHQLAGGTDTQYF
TRBV11-3	TRBD2	TRBJ2-7	NA	TGTGCCAGCAGCCCCTCGGCGGGAGTGGCCTACGAGCAGTACTTC	CASSPSAGVAYEQYF
TRBV30	NA	TRBJ2-7	NA	TGTGCCTGGAGTGTAGGTGTCTGGGAAGATGAGTACTTC	CAWSVGVWEDEYF
TRBV6-1	NA	TRBJ1-5	NA	TGTGCCAGCAGTGAACATGGACATGATCAGCCCCAGCATTTT	CASSEHGHDQPQHF
TRBV4-1	NA	TRBJ2-3	NA	TGCGCCAGCAGCCAAGATCAGCCCCATACGCAGTATTTT	CASSQDQPHTQYF
TRBV19	TRBD2	TRBJ2-3	NA	TGTGCCAGTCGATTAGCGGGAGGAGTCGCAGATACGCAGTATTTT	CASRLAGGVADTQYF
TRBV5-4	NA	TRBJ1-1	NA	TGTGCCAGCTTTGGTCGTAACAGGGAGATGAACACTGAAGCTTTCTTT	CASFGRNREMNTEAFF
TRBV10-3	TRBD2	TRBJ2-1	NA	TGTGCCATCAGTAACCCTAGCGGGAGGATACGGGGCGGGCCCTACAATGAGCAGTTCTTC	CAISNPSGRIRGGPYNEQFF
TRBV7-2	NA	TRBJ2-6	once	TGTGCCAGCAGCTTAGCCCCGGGGATCTTGAAATTCAGAAACTCTGGGGCCAACGTCCTGACTTTC	CASSLAPGILKFRNSGANVLTF
TRBV19	NA	TRBJ1-1	NA	TGTGCCAGTAACCTAAGACACCTGAACACTGAAGCTTTCTTT	CASNLRHLNTEAFF
TRBV19	NA	TRBJ2-2	NA	TGTGCCAGTAGCCCCCGAGACACCGGGGAGCTGTTTTTT	CASSPRDTGELFF
TRBV27	TRBD1	TRBJ1-1	NA	TGTGCCAGCAGTACAAGAACAGGGGAAGAGGGCACTGAAGCTTTCTTT	CASSTRTGEEGTEAFF
TRBV5-1	NA	TRBJ2-3	once	TGCGCCAGCAGCTTGGGGGACGGCACAGATACGCAGTATTTT	CASSLGDGTDTQYF
TRBV2	TRBD1	TRBJ1-2	NA	TGTGCCAGCAGCCCACAGGGGAACTATGGCTACACCTTC	CASSPQGNYGYTF
TRBV19	TRBD2	TRBJ2-1	NA	TGTGCCAGCCCAGTGGGAGGGCCCGGTGAGCAGTTCTTC	CASPVGGPGEQFF
TRBV4-2	TRBD1	TRBJ2-7	NA	TGTGCCAGCAGCCAAGGACAGGGCTCCTACGAGCAGTACTTC	CASSQGQGSYEQYF
TRBV30	NA	TRBJ2-2	NA	TGTGCCTGGAACCGGGACACGAACACCGGGGAGCTGTTTTTT	CAWNRDTNTGELFF
TRBV30	TRBD2	TRBJ2-5	once	TGTGCCTGGAATGCAGCGGGATACCAAGAGACCCAGTACTTC	CAWNAAGYQETQYF
TRBV28	NA	TRBJ1-4	NA	TGTGCCAGCACCCAGACAGATCCTAATGAAAAACTGTTTTTT	CASTQTDPNEKLFF
TRBV7-6	TRBD1	TRBJ2-5	NA	TGTGCCAGCAGCTTAGGGACAGGGGACCAAGAGACCCAGTACTTC	CASSLGTGDQETQYF
TRBV28	NA	TRBJ1-2	NA	TGTGCCAGCAGTTTATGGCAGGGGACTTATGGCTACACCTTC	CASSLWQGTYGYTF
TRBV6-5	NA	TRBJ2-2	NA	TGTGCCAGCAGTACACAGGGGGGGTTTATCGGGGAGCTGTTTTTT	CASSTQGGFIGELFF
TRBV12-5	NA	TRBJ2-1	NA	TGTGCTAGTGGTTTGTCCAGGGGTCCTGAGCAGTTCTTC	CASGLSRGPEQFF
TRBV18	NA	TRBJ1-5	once	TGTGCCAGCTCACCAGGCTTTAATCAGCCCCAGCATTTT	CASSPGFNQPQHF
TRBV6-5	NA	TRBJ1-1	NA	TGTGCCAGCAGTTACTCGGGGGGGCAAGCGAACACTGAAGCTTTCTTT	CASSYSGGQANTEAFF
TRBV28	NA	TRBJ2-7	NA	TGTGCCAGCAGTTTTGGGGACGAGCAGTACTTC	CASSFGDEQYF
TRBV7-2	NA	TRBJ2-1	NA	TGTGCCAGCACAACAGAGGGGTTTTCCTACAATGAGCAGTTCTTC	CASTTEGFSYNEQFF
TRBV7-9	NA	TRBJ2-7	NA	TGTGCCAGCAGCTTATCAGCTTACGAGCAGTACTTC	CASSLSAYEQYF
TRBV4-1	TRBD1	TRBJ1-1	NA	TGCGCCAGCAGCGATACAGGGGAGACTGAAGCTTTCTTT	CASSDTGETEAFF
TRBV18	NA	TRBJ2-5	once	TGTGCCAGCTCCAGAGTAGAGACCCAGTACTTC	CASSRVETQYF
TRBV5-4	NA	TRBJ2-7	NA	TGTGCCAGCAGCTTTGGAGGGGTCGAGCAGTACTTC	CASSFGGVEQYF
TRBV5-1	NA	TRBJ1-1	once	TGCGCCAGCAGCTTGAGTCTGGGGCGGGATACTGAAGCTTTCTTT	CASSLSLGRDTEAFF
TRBV5-1	NA	TRBJ2-1	once	TGCGCCAGCAGCTCTGCCCCGTTGAGCTCCTACAATGAGCAGTTCTTC	CASSSAPLSSYNEQFF